The sample holds a few counts of the clone carrying this T cell receptor (beta chain). Its antigen is as yet unknown. As it was prepared, the TCRbeta library received unique molecular identifiers. TCRdb processed the PCR reads anew with MiXCR; each CDR3 protein has one entry. The table records 350,000 to 500,000 distinct CDR3 sequences, roughly 44% of them present only once. V was clipped by 7 bases and J by 4 bases; unmatched bases: 7. The CDR3 consists of 13 residues. Germline CDR1 reads LGHNT; CDR2 reads FRNRAP. The sample belongs to a study of T-cell reconstitution after alpha-beta-depleted transplantation in children. Study results and caveats: T-cell numbers and diversity, one year after transplant, stemmed largely from T cells that were newly produced.

The sequenced sample was PBMCs, obtained before TCRalphabeta/CD19-depleted stem cell transplant. V gene TRBV12-5 combines with J gene TRBJ2-7; TRBD2 agrees at 7 bases. The sequence was collected from a girl aged 2 to 9 with aplastic anemia, due to receive a stem cell transplant. The DNA for the CDR3 is TGTGCTAGTGATGACGGGGGGTTTTACGAGCAGTACTTC. The encoded protein is CASDDGGFYEQYF.